This T cell receptor beta chain was sequenced during a study of blood T cell repertoires in COVID-19. The wider study: Researchers got acute and convalescent COVID-19 samples from the United States, Italy and Spain. From T cells, B-cell-depleted T cells, or PBMCs came the material, which was cDNA or gDNA.

Study processing details: Reference gene primer amplification gave nucleated cell count estimates. Assay: immunoSEQ multiplex PCR; the TCRdb copy retains only in-frame clones and omits some. That table gives V, J and clone size, and the DNA gave D and trimming. Of under 170,000 clones detected, over 65% appear once; the ten largest clones hold less than 2.5%. The CDR3 extends over 14 amino acids. The V end lost 1 base, the J end lost 5 bases, and 9 bases lay between the germline ends. Germline assignment: CDR1 LGHDT and CDR2 YNNKEL (reference sequence). J is TRBJ1-5 and V is TRBV3-1 (or the pseudogene TRBV3-2); weak D call: TRBD1 (5 bases). The sequencing input was peripheral blood. The source is a man between 65 and 85 years old with acute or convalescent COVID-19. The CDR3 DNA follows: TGTGCCAGCAGCCAAGCAGGGTACGATCAGCCCCAGCATTTT. Translation: CASSQAGYDQPQHF.